A selection of T cell receptor beta chains follows, all from one sample in a study of blood T cells in healthy people across ages. TCRdb ran MiXCR on the 5' RACE reads and lists one entry per CDR3 protein. The data hold about 500,000 distinct CDR3 sequences, with about 25% observed a single time. This sample was also put to use in a study of T cells of mothers and their children.

Sequencing was performed on blood. The source is a boy aged 5-17 years in good health. Each CDR3 is given with its conserved first and last residue. Fields, in order: CDR3 protein, V gene.

CDR3: CASSLTGDTYEQYF
V: TRBV7-2

CDR3: CSLDSQDEQFF
V: TRBV20-1

CDR3: CASSGDTYEQYF
V: TRBV5-1

CDR3: CASSYRDVRNIQYF
V: TRBV14

CDR3: CASSQDPGMQTQYF
V: TRBV4-3

CDR3: CATSRDIGGEQYF
V: TRBV15

CDR3: CASSLRKRDVADTQYF
V: TRBV7-3

CDR3: CASSSADFTDTQYF
V: TRBV7-2

CDR3: CASSLAQGGEQFF
V: TRBV28

CDR3: CASSSHLAGGQNYEQYF
V: TRBV6-2/TRBV6-3

CDR3: CASSFYLAKNIQYF
V: TRBV12-3/TRBV12-4

CDR3: CATSDRTSGAHNEQFF
V: TRBV24-1

CDR3: CASSRDRGYQETQYF
V: TRBV28

CDR3: CASSWTVYDGQRNYNEQFF
V: TRBV5-6

CDR3: CASSLRKARNYGYTF
V: TRBV7-2

CDR3: CASSMTTTSEQFF
V: TRBV19

CDR3: CASSLRGVGYTF
V: TRBV7-2

CDR3: CATTMGLAPTDTQYF
V: TRBV15

CDR3: CASSTRGGARDTQYF
V: TRBV12-3/TRBV12-4

CDR3: CASSQDLLAGIYGYTF
V: TRBV4-1